This TCR beta chain was found in a study of blood T cell repertoires in COVID-19 (dated by TCRdb to about 2020). Concerning the study at large: Collaborator samples came from the United States, Italy and Spain and covered acute and convalescent phases of COVID-19. The prospective study material was composed of cDNA or gDNA derived from T cells, B-cell-depleted T cells, or PBMCs. The dataset comprised deeply sampled blood TCRbeta repertoires from subjects exposed to, actively infected with, or recovered from COVID-19. The repertoires were released in a freely available public database intended as a resource for research on the immune response to SARS-CoV-2. Samples were obtained from the ongoing ImmuneRACE study (first 160 participants) and from some 1,300 subjects provided by 6 global collaborators. The sample metadata nearly always contained a de-identified subject ID, COVID-19 status, age in years and sex. Where HLA class I and class II types were available, the types were taken from metadata supplied by the sample provider, not from assay-based typing. The full study reports these points: The quantity of clinical and demographic metadata differed by source and by participant and was supplied without curation.

TCRbeta CDR3 regions were amplified from genomic DNA using the immunoSEQ Assay, a bias-controlled multiplex PCR. The paper's processing steps were these. Nucleated cell counts per sample were estimated from amplification of reference gene primers within the assay. Sequence reads were collapsed and filtered to measure the absolute abundance of every unique TCRbeta CDR3 rearrangement. For each sample, productive Simpson clonality was calculated by taking the square root of Simpson's diversity index across productive rearrangements. TCRdb took this table from immuneACCESS and kept in-frame rearrangements with V and J called. Such tables lack part of the clones; where checked against another copy, unresolved V genes explain under half of the gap, and the rest is unexplained. The DNA gave D and trimming, while V, J and clone size come from that table. Present in this sample are 350,000 to 450,000 clones, 89% of which were seen just once. Roughly 1.6% of the sample rests with the top ten.

CDR1 and CDR2 are drawn from the germline V gene (reference sequence): SGHNT, YYREEE. The germline V and J ends show losses of 3 bases and 10 bases respectively, and no gene match explains 10 bases of the junction. The CDR3 starts with the cysteine, ends with the phenylalanine, and has 14 residues. Only CDR3 DNA is held: 42 bases, read in frame from base 1. One collaborating source in Seattle enrolled patients while the patients were actively infected and followed the patients over time throughout the course of disease. Whole blood was collected in K2EDTA tubes by collaborating institutions according to the institutions' own protocols. For TCRbeta analysis, collaborators shipped samples in one of three forms: frozen whole blood, isolated PBMCs, or DNA extracted from either of those sample types. Worth noting for this clone: Its target antigen remains unknown. The sample holds no much larger clone one base away, and base qualities are not on file.

The sequencing input was peripheral blood. The sequence derives from a woman in her thirties or forties with COVID-19, enrolled during active disease. This sequence uses TRBV5-4 and TRBJ2-1; 7 central bases correspond to TRBD2. The CDR3 here reads CASSWEGLRGEQFF. DNA sequence: TGTGCCAGCAGCTGGGAGGGACTACGAGGGGAGCAGTTCTTC.